The clone carrying this T cell receptor (beta chain) was seen a handful of times. Its matching antigen is unknown. Between the trimmed V and J ends, which lost 6 bases and 5 bases, there was a span of 16 bases. The CDR3 covers 14 residues. In germline, CDR1 is LNHDA, CDR2 SQIVND (reference sequence). This sample is part of a study of OX40 agonist ivuxolimab in advanced cancers. About the study: Ivuxolimab was administered intravenously to patients at 0.01 to 10 mg/kg every 2 weeks. A male proportion of over 70% was recorded, with mean age about 62 years and range about 20 to 90. Partial responses were observed in three patients, of whom one had hepatocellular carcinoma and two had cutaneous melanoma.

The data were produced by immunoSEQ multiplex PCR, yet TCRdb's version contains in-frame clones alone and is incomplete. The sample lists 40,000 to 45,000 clones, more than 70% occurring once. Study-wide findings and caveats: CD4+ and CD8+ T cells in blood underwent clonal expansion by week 6 at 0.1 to 3.0 mg/kg.

The TCR originated in an adult with an advanced solid tumor such as melanoma, head and neck, liver or kidney cancer. V usage is TRBV19 and J usage is TRBJ1-2; weak D call: TRBD1 (6 bases). The sequenced sample was CD4+ or CD8+ T cells sorted from blood, obtained in a trial of the OX40 agonist ivuxolimab. The CDR3 DNA sequence: TGTGCCAGTAGCCTAGGGGGGGGGACGTATGGCTACACCTTC. Its protein is CASSLGGGTYGYTF.